This TCR beta chain was obtained from a study of PD-L1 blockade in urothelial cancer. Regarding the study as a whole: Below-median blood TCR clonality before treatment forecast better survival.

About this clone itself: Its target is unknown.

Repertoires were generated with immunoSEQ multiplex PCR, while TCRdb's copy carries only in-frame clones and drops some. The table records under 40,000 clones, 80% to 90% of them present only once. The origin of this receptor is a man aged 55 to 70 with urothelial cancer. The specimen was PBMCs, collected around atezolizumab (anti-PD-L1) treatment.

As DNA, the CDR3 is TGCGCCAGCAGCTGGGGACTTCCGAACACTGAAGCTTTCTTT. It codes for CASSWGLPNTEAFF. The chain is built from TRBV5-1 and TRBJ1-1, with TRBD1 as a possible D gene (5 bases). V was trimmed by 3 bases and J by 1 base, leaving 10 bases between them. Germline values: CDR1 SGHRS, CDR2 YFSETQ. The CDR3 sequence is 14 residues long.